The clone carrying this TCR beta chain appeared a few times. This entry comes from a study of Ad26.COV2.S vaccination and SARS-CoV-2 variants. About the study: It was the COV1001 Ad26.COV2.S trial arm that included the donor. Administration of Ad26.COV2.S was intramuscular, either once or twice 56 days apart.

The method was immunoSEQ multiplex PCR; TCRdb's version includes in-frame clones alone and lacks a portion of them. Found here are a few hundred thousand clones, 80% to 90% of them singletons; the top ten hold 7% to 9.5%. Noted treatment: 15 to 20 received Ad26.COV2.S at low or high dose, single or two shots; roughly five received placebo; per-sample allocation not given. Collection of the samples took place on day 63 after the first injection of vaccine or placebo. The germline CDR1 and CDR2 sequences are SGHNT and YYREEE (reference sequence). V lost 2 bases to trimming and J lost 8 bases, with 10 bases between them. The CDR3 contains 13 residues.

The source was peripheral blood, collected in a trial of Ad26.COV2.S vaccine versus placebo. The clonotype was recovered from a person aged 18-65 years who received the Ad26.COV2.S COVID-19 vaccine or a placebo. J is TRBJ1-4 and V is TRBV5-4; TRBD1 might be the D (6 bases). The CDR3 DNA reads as TGTGCCAGCAGCTTACAGGGATCCGAAAAACTGTTTTTT. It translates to CASSLQGSEKLFF.